A selection of T cell receptor beta chains follows, all from one sample in a study of cytomegalovirus exposure and HLA in healthy donors. Only in-frame clones appear in the TCRdb table, and some are missing; sequencing was by immunoSEQ multiplex PCR. The table lists 110,000 or so clones, about 78% of them singletons. The sequenced material came from PBMCs. These receptors all come from a woman aged 25 to 39 in good health and CMV-seropositive. CDR3s include the opening cysteine and the closing phenylalanine or tryptophan. D genes are given only for firm matches. Clone sizes are given selectively: once, few, many, or a class where the clone is expanded.

>TRBJ2-1|.|TRBD2|TRBV5-1
TGCGCCAGCAGCAAAGCGGGAGAGTACAATGAGCAGTTCTTC
CASSKAGEYNEQFF
>TRBJ2-2|.|TRBD1|TRBV18
TGTGCCAGCTCACCGCCGACAGGGGGCCAGGCGTTGTCTCGTGGGGAGCTGTTTTTT
CASSPPTGGQALSRGELFF
>TRBJ1-4|.|.|TRBV7-9
TGTGCCAGCAGACATAGCGGGATGGGTGAAAAACTGTTTTTT
CASRHSGMGEKLFF
>TRBJ1-4|.|TRBD1|TRBV25-1
TGTGCCAGCAGTGACACAGGGGACCCTGGAAAACTGTTTTTT
CASSDTGDPGKLFF
>TRBJ2-1|.|TRBD1|TRBV6-6
TGTGCCAGCAGTCTACAGGGGACCCACAATGAGCAGTTCTTC
CASSLQGTHNEQFF
>TRBJ1-3|.|.|TRBV9
TGTGCCAGCAGCGCAGGTCCTGGAAACACCATATATTTT
CASSAGPGNTIYF
>TRBJ2-2|.|TRBD2|TRBV7-3
TGTGCCAGCAGCCCCCCTAGCGGGAAAGACACCGGGGAGCTGTTTTTT
CASSPPSGKDTGELFF
>TRBJ1-6|.|.|TRBV7-2
TGTGCCAGCAGCCTTCTAGCACCCCTAGGCAATTCACCCCTCCACTTT
CASSLLAPLGNSPLHF
>TRBJ2-5|.|.|TRBV29-1
TGCAGCGCGAGGGGGATCCAAGAGACCCAGTACTTC
CSARGIQETQYF
>TRBJ2-7|.|.|TRBV29-1
TGCAGCGTTGTAGAACAGGGTGCCGAGCAGTACTTC
CSVVEQGAEQYF
>TRBJ1-6|few|TRBD1|TRBV7-9
TGTGCCAGCAGCGCCCCCGGGACAGGGACTTCACCCCTCCACTTT
CASSAPGTGTSPLHF
>TRBJ2-2|.|TRBD2|TRBV28
TGTGCCAGTTCCCTAGCGGGAGGACCGCGGGGCGGGGAGCTGTTTTTT
CASSLAGGPRGGELFF
>TRBJ2-3|.|.|TRBV21-1
TGTGCCAGCAGCCACCGCGAGGGACAGGGCAGAGATACGCAGTATTTT
CASSHREGQGRDTQYF
>TRBJ1-4|.|.|TRBV5-6
TGTGCCAGCAGCGGGGAAGGGAGAAAACTGTTTTTT
CASSGEGRKLFF
>TRBJ2-4|.|.|TRBV11-1
TGTGCCAGCAGTCTGGGGGCCCTAGCCAAAAACATTCAGTACTTC
CASSLGALAKNIQYF
>TRBJ2-1|once|TRBD2|TRBV9
TGTGCCAGCAGCTCTCGGACTAGCGGGACAGGCTCCTACAATGAGCAGTTCTTC
CASSSRTSGTGSYNEQFF
>TRBJ1-2|.|.|TRBV29-1
TGCAGCGTTGAACCGGGAGTACAGAGCGGCTACACCTTC
CSVEPGVQSGYTF
>TRBJ1-1|once|TRBD1|TRBV11-2
TGTGCCAGCAAAAAAGGACAGGGGTATACTGAAGCTTTCTTT
CASKKGQGYTEAFF